Each of the 14 T cell receptor beta chains below was sequenced from the same sample in a study of a mutant IDH1 vaccine in newly diagnosed glioma. Their target antigens are unknown. Time point of the sample: week 47, end of study. Doses consisted of 300 ug of mutant IDH1 20-mer peptide each, paired with topical imiquimod. The assay was immunoSEQ multiplex PCR, and TCRdb's table has in-frame clones only and misses some. The table records nearly 50,000 clones, 65% to 85% of them present only once. The source material was PBMCs, sampled from a glioma patient whose treatment included an IDH1 peptide vaccine. The receptors derive from a young woman with glioma. Some clones in this sample may be carry-over from other donors' samples.

The rearrangement joins TRBV27 to TRBJ2-7; 11 bases are a match to TRBD2. The germline V gene has CDR1 MNHEY and CDR2 SMNVEV (reference sequence). V trimming: 4 bases; J trimming: 13 bases; junction bases outside the gene matches: 12. This CDR3 contains 14 residues. CDR3: CASSSIAGGPLGYF. CDR3 sequence (DNA): TGTGCCAGCAGTTCAATAGCGGGAGGGCCGTTAGGTTACTTC.

The V call is TRBV30, the J call TRBJ1-1; tentative D call: TRBD1 (5 bases). Germline loops: CDR1 GTSNPN, CDR2 SVGIG (reference sequence). CDR3 length equals 13 residues. V was cut by 5 bases and J by 4 bases, with 14 bases left in between. CDR3 DNA: TGTGCCTGGCTTGCGGGGCTGGCCACTGAAGCTTTCTTT. Protein: CAWLAGLATEAFF.

The genes are TRBV10-3 and TRBJ2-5, with D possibly matching TRBD1 (5 bases). This CDR3 is 15 amino acids long. Germline-derived CDR1 and CDR2 are ENHRY and SYGVKD. Trimming took off 0 bases at V and 9 bases at J, with 17 bases between the two ends. The CDR3, as DNA: TGTGCCATCAGTGAGTCGTTGGACGGACATTCGGCCCAGTACTTC. It codes for CAISESLDGHSAQYF.

V is TRBV6-1 and J is TRBJ1-1; D is perhaps TRBD1 (5 bases). V was shortened by 7 bases and J by 4 bases, with 10 bases between the two germline ends. Germline values: CDR1 MNHNS, CDR2 SASEGT. The CDR3 length is 12 residues. In DNA, the CDR3 is TGTGCCAGCACCAGGACATTCACTGAAGCTTTCTTT. Protein: CASTRTFTEAFF.

The J gene is TRBJ1-1, the V gene TRBV4-1; no reliable D call. CDR3 length: 14 amino acids. CDR1 is MGHRA, CDR2 YSYEKL, per germline. V dropped 1 base and J dropped 1 base, with 7 bases sitting between them. CDR3 amino acids: CASSQGPGNTEAFF. DNA of the CDR3: TGCGCCAGCAGCCAAGGACCTGGGAACACTGAAGCTTTCTTT.

The chain combines TRBV4-1 with TRBJ1-2; perhaps TRBD1 as D (5 bases). This CDR3 contains 15 residues. Germline assignment: CDR1 MGHRA and CDR2 YSYEKL. Trimming stripped 0 bases from V and 7 bases from J, with 15 bases between. CDR3 region: CASSQENRIFAGYTF. CDR3 coding DNA: TGCGCCAGCAGCCAAGAGAACAGGATTTTTGCTGGCTACACCTTC.

This clone was seen just once. The chain has TRBV27 and TRBJ2-7; D is unresolved. Germline loops: CDR1 MNHEY, CDR2 SMNVEV (reference sequence). V shed 6 bases and J shed 4 bases, with 7 bases lying between them. This CDR3 region has 11 residues. The CDR3 region is CASRGWYEQYF. The DNA for the CDR3 is TGTGCCAGCAGGGGGTGGTACGAGCAGTACTTC.

This clone was seen a few times. The rearrangement uses TRBV5-6 and TRBJ1-1; 11 bases are a match to TRBD1. The germline V gene has CDR1 SGHDT and CDR2 YYEEEE. The CDR3 sequence is 14 residues long. The V segment lost 3 bases and the J segment 6 bases; nucleotides outside the gene matches: 4. The CDR3 DNA follows: TGTGCCAGCAGCTGGGGGACAGGGGGGCCTGAAGCTTTCTTT. This sequence encodes CASSWGTGGPEAFF.

The chain links TRBV2 to TRBJ2-5; D is unresolved. Germline assignment: CDR1 SNHLY and CDR2 FYNNEI. V lost 10 bases and J lost 9, with 15 bases in between. This CDR3 is 11 amino acids long. The CDR3 nucleotides are TGTGCCACTCGACCGGATAGGGCCCAGTACTTC. Translated: CATRPDRAQYF.

This rearrangement joins TRBV15 to TRBJ2-5; D possibly corresponds to TRBD2 (5 bases). V shed 5 bases and J shed 7 bases, with 20 bases lying between them. This CDR3 spans 15 amino acids. CDR1 is LNHNV and CDR2 is YYDKDF in the germline V gene (reference sequence). The CDR3 loop is CATSRGSRSGGTQYF. The CDR3 DNA follows: TGTGCCACCAGCCGAGGGTCGCGGAGCGGCGGGACCCAGTACTTC.

This sequence joins TRBV2 and TRBJ2-2, with 8 bases lining up with TRBD2. The germline gives CDR1 SNHLY, CDR2 FYNNEI. V lost 4 bases to trimming and J lost 4 bases; unmatched junction nucleotides: 8. The CDR3 sequence is 16 residues long. The CDR3 nucleotides are TGTGCCAGCAGTGTAGCGGGATCAGTGAGCACCGGGGAGCTGTTTTTT. Residues: CASSVAGSVSTGELFF.

The rearrangement links TRBV7-9 to TRBJ1-1; maybe TRBD1 (5 bases). Germline CDR1 SEHNR, CDR2 FQNEAQ (reference sequence). Deletions cut 0 bases from V and 5 bases from J, with 7 bases between. The CDR3 consists of 13 residues. The DNA of the CDR3 is TGTGCCAGCAGCTTAGCAGGGGTAACTGAAGCTTTCTTT. This encodes CASSLAGVTEAFF.

The sample holds one count of this clone. The V and J genes are TRBV30 and TRBJ1-2; 8 bases map to TRBD1. Germline assignment: CDR1 GTSNPN and CDR2 SVGIG (reference sequence). This CDR3 has 19 amino acids. Trimming removed 5 bases from V and 3 bases from J; junction bases left unmatched: 23. CDR3 nucleotide sequence: TGTGCCTGGGGAGACGCGACGAGGAACGGACAGGGCCTATACTATGGCTACACCTTC. It specifies CAWGDATRNGQGLYYGYTF.

The chain recombines TRBV6-6 with TRBJ1-1, with D uncertain. The ends were cut back, 5 bases at V and 5 bases at J, with 12 bases in the middle. CDR3 length: 13 residues. Per the germline V gene, CDR1 is MNHNY and CDR2 is SVGAGI (reference sequence). CDR3 bases: TGTGCCAGCAGTATCCGGACTGGGACTGAAGCTTTCTTT. Amino acids: CASSIRTGTEAFF.